This TCR beta chain was sequenced for a study of T cell responses to AZD1222 COVID-19 vaccine. With respect to this clone: What it recognizes is unknown.

General study findings and limits: It was only after the peak T cell response that any repertoires were sampled. Dominant at 160-218 and 743-854, vaccine-associated CD4 TCRs also spanned spike.

CDR1 is SGHNT and CDR2 is YYREEE in the germline V gene (reference sequence). Trimming left V 4 bases short and J 1 base short, with 11 bases between. The CDR3 sequence is 14 residues long. The repertoire was sequenced with immunoSEQ multiplex PCR; TCRdb's copy has only in-frame clones and lacks some. The sample contains about 99,000 clones, 70% to 90% of which appear only once. Sample: peripheral blood, taken on day 0 of AZD1222 vaccination. This TCR derives from an adult in good health. This chain links TRBV5-4 with TRBJ1-1; possible D gene TRBD1, 5 bases. This CDR3 is CASSPPGPNTEAFF. The CDR3 DNA sequence: TGTGCCAGCAGCCCGCCGGGACCGAACACTGAAGCTTTCTTT.